These T cell receptor beta chains were read from a single sample in a study of blood T cells in healthy people across ages. One entry per CDR3 protein results from TCRdb running MiXCR on the 5' RACE reads. The table lists 1.2 million to 1.5 million distinct CDR3 sequences, 42% of them singletons. Sequencing was carried out using blood. These receptors all come from a woman between 18 and 30 years old in good health. The CDR3 runs from the conserved cysteine through the conserved F or W. Fields, in order: clone size, D gene, V gene, J gene, CDR3 DNA, CDR3 protein. D genes are given only for firm matches. Where a row states a size, it is once, few, many or the class of an expanded clone; other rows omit it.

size: NA; D: NA; V: TRBV4-2; J: TRBJ2-7; DNA: TGTGCCAGCAGCCAACAGGGCAGCCTATCCTACGAGCGGTACTTC; CDR3: CASSQQGSLSYERYF
size: few; D: NA; V: TRBV4-1; J: TRBJ2-7; DNA: TGCGCCAGCAGCTCATACGTGTCGGGGGACTACGAGCAGTACTTC; CDR3: CASSSYVSGDYEQYF
size: NA; D: TRBD2; V: TRBV11-2; J: TRBJ2-5; DNA: TGTGCCAGCAGCCCGCCGGCGGCCGGGACTAGGCTACGTAAGGGTCAAGAGACCCAGTACTTC; CDR3: CASSPPAAGTRLRKGQETQYF
size: NA; D: NA; V: TRBV5-1; J: TRBJ1-4; DNA: TGCGCCAGTAGCTTGGGAGGGACCCCGGCAACTAATGAAAAACTGTTTTTT; CDR3: CASSLGGTPATNEKLFF
size: NA; D: NA; V: TRBV29-1; J: TRBJ1-5; DNA: TGCAGCGTTATACCGGCAGGAAAAAATCAGCCCCAGCATTTT; CDR3: CSVIPAGKNQPQHF
size: NA; D: TRBD1; V: TRBV29-1; J: TRBJ2-5; DNA: TGCAGCGCCTCGGACAGGATTGGAGAGCAGTACTTC; CDR3: CSASDRIGEQYF
size: NA; D: TRBD1; V: TRBV10-3; J: TRBJ1-6; DNA: TGTGCCGCTAATGAGGGGGCTGATTCACCCCTCCACTTT; CDR3: CAANEGADSPLHF
size: NA; D: TRBD1; V: TRBV28; J: TRBJ2-5; DNA: TGTGCCAGCAGTCAAATTACAGGGGTGGTGAGGGAGACCCAGTACTTC; CDR3: CASSQITGVVRETQYF
size: few; D: TRBD1; V: TRBV5-1; J: TRBJ1-1; DNA: TGCGCCAGCAGCGTATTACCCGGACAGGGGAGCGCTGAAGCTTTCTTT; CDR3: CASSVLPGQGSAEAFF
size: NA; D: NA; V: TRBV7-2; J: TRBJ2-1; DNA: TGTGCCAGCAGCCCCCGGGGCCGAGTGTTTAGCTCCTACAATGAGCAGTTCTTC; CDR3: CASSPRGRVFSSYNEQFF
size: NA; D: NA; V: TRBV7-2; J: TRBJ2-4; DNA: TGTGCCAGCAGCTCCTATATAGAGGGAGGCGCCTACAATGAGCAGTACTTC; CDR3: CASSSYIEGGAYNEQYF
size: NA; D: TRBD2; V: TRBV5-1; J: TRBJ2-1; DNA: TGCGCCAGCAGCTTGTCTAGCGGGAGTTTTAGCGTTGAGCAGTTCTTC; CDR3: CASSLSSGSFSVEQFF
size: NA; D: TRBD1; V: TRBV10-2; J: TRBJ1-1; DNA: TGCGCCAGCGGTCGAGGACAGGGGACTGAAGCTTTCTTT; CDR3: CASGRGQGTEAFF
size: NA; D: NA; V: TRBV27; J: TRBJ2-7; DNA: TGTGCCAGCACCCGCGTTGTCGGGAACCTCATATACGAGCAGTACTTC; CDR3: CASTRVVGNLIYEQYF
size: NA; D: NA; V: TRBV21-1; J: TRBJ2-7; DNA: TGTGCCAGCAGCGGACGACAGGAGTACTACGAGCAGTACTTC; CDR3: CASSGRQEYYEQYF
size: few; D: TRBD1; V: TRBV27; J: TRBJ2-7; DNA: TGTGCCAGCAGTCTCCGGGACAGGGTCGACGAGCAGTACTTC; CDR3: CASSLRDRVDEQYF
size: NA; D: TRBD2; V: TRBV20-1; J: TRBJ2-7; DNA: TGCAGTGCTAGAGATAGCCTAGCGGGAGGCCAGCCCTCCTACAATGAGCAGTACTTC; CDR3: CSARDSLAGGQPSYNEQYF
size: few; D: NA; V: TRBV20-1; J: TRBJ2-7; DNA: TGCAGTGCTAGAACGTCCACCGAGCAGTACTTC; CDR3: CSARTSTEQYF
size: few; D: TRBD2; V: TRBV6-6; J: TRBJ2-3; DNA: TGTGCCAGCAGGGCAGCGGGGCTCACAGATACGCAGTATTTT; CDR3: CASRAAGLTDTQYF
size: few; D: NA; V: TRBV12-3/TRBV12-4; J: TRBJ2-1; DNA: TGTGCCAGCAGTTTGGTTTACAGAAGCTCCTACAATGAGCAGTTCTTC; CDR3: CASSLVYRSSYNEQFF
size: NA; D: TRBD2; V: TRBV14; J: TRBJ2-7; DNA: TGTGCCAGCAGCCAAACAGCGGGAGGGCCTAACGAGCAGTACTTC; CDR3: CASSQTAGGPNEQYF
size: NA; D: NA; V: TRBV4-2; J: TRBJ2-2; DNA: TGTGCCAGCAGCCAAGACCAGTTACCCGGGGAGCTGTTTTTT; CDR3: CASSQDQLPGELFF
size: NA; D: TRBD2; V: TRBV11-2; J: TRBJ2-1; DNA: TGTGCCAGCAGCCCCAGACTAGCGGGAACCTACAATGAGCAGTTCTTC; CDR3: CASSPRLAGTYNEQFF
size: NA; D: NA; V: TRBV11-1; J: TRBJ2-5; DNA: TGTGCCAGCAGCTTAGTGGGCGGGGCGACTCAAGAGACCCAGTACTTC; CDR3: CASSLVGGATQETQYF
size: NA; D: TRBD1; V: TRBV6-6; J: TRBJ1-5; DNA: TGTGCCAGCAGACGTACAGGGGATAGCAATCAGCCCCAGCATTTT; CDR3: CASRRTGDSNQPQHF
size: NA; D: NA; V: TRBV20-1; J: TRBJ1-5; DNA: TGCAGTGCAGGCGGCAGGAATCAGCCCCAGCATTTT; CDR3: CSAGGRNQPQHF
size: NA; D: TRBD1; V: TRBV20-1; J: TRBJ1-2; DNA: TGCAGTGCTAGGGGGGGACAGAGCCCTAACTATGGCTACACCTTC; CDR3: CSARGGQSPNYGYTF
size: few; D: NA; V: TRBV7-2; J: TRBJ2-3; DNA: TGTGCCAGCAGCTTAGGGGCGGGGGCCCTCCGGGATACGCAGTATTTT; CDR3: CASSLGAGALRDTQYF
size: NA; D: TRBD1; V: TRBV6-6; J: TRBJ2-7; DNA: TGTGCCAGCAGTTCAGGACAGGGAACCAACGAGCAGTACTTC; CDR3: CASSSGQGTNEQYF
size: NA; D: NA; V: TRBV7-9; J: TRBJ2-3; DNA: TGTGCCAGCTGCGCCCTCGACCCGGCGACGCAGTATTTT; CDR3: CASCALDPATQYF
size: NA; D: TRBD1; V: TRBV7-9; J: TRBJ2-3; DNA: TGTGCCAGCCAGGGGGCGGGGATGGATACGCAGTATTTT; CDR3: CASQGAGMDTQYF
size: NA; D: NA; V: TRBV5-6; J: TRBJ1-5; DNA: TGTGCCAGCAGCTCACTCAGGGTTAGCGGAAGCAATCAGCCCCAGCATTTT; CDR3: CASSSLRVSGSNQPQHF
size: NA; D: TRBD1; V: TRBV7-2; J: TRBJ2-7; DNA: TGTGCCAGCAGCGCCGCCGGGACAGGGGGTGCGCAGTACTTC; CDR3: CASSAAGTGGAQYF
size: few; D: NA; V: TRBV29-1; J: TRBJ2-5; DNA: TGCAGCGGGGTGGGGGGCTTGTACCAAGAGACCCAGTACTTC; CDR3: CSGVGGLYQETQYF
size: NA; D: TRBD2; V: TRBV7-8; J: TRBJ2-1; DNA: TGTGCCAGCAGCTTAGGGTCGGGAGGGCCTCTGGATGAGCAGTTCTTC; CDR3: CASSLGSGGPLDEQFF
size: once; D: NA; V: TRBV20-1; J: TRBJ2-3; DNA: TGCAGTGCTAGATGGCGGGGTGGCACAGATACGCAGTATTTT; CDR3: CSARWRGGTDTQYF
size: NA; D: NA; V: TRBV11-2; J: TRBJ2-5; DNA: TGTGCCAGCACCTGGACTTTTCAAGAGACCCAGTACTTC; CDR3: CASTWTFQETQYF
size: NA; D: NA; V: TRBV20-1; J: TRBJ1-2; DNA: TGCAGTGCCTCCACCGGGCCTTCAGTCTATGGCTACACCTTC; CDR3: CSASTGPSVYGYTF
size: NA; D: TRBD2; V: TRBV6-6; J: TRBJ2-3; DNA: TGTGCCAGCAGTTTTCAATGGAGCGGGACTAGCACAGATACGCAGTATTTT; CDR3: CASSFQWSGTSTDTQYF
size: NA; D: NA; V: TRBV29-1; J: TRBJ2-1; DNA: TGCAGCGCTCCTAGTACTCGGTCCTACAATGAGCAGTTCTTC; CDR3: CSAPSTRSYNEQFF
size: NA; D: TRBD1; V: TRBV30; J: TRBJ1-4; DNA: TGTGCCTGGAGCCAGGGGGCGAGTGGCGAAAAACTGTTTTTT; CDR3: CAWSQGASGEKLFF
size: NA; D: NA; V: TRBV4-2; J: TRBJ2-1; DNA: TGTGCCAGCAGCCAAGGTCCACCAGCCGAGCAGTTCTTC; CDR3: CASSQGPPAEQFF
size: few; D: TRBD2; V: TRBV7-9; J: TRBJ2-3; DNA: TGTGCCAGCCTAATAGCGGGAATGACAGATACGCAGTATTTT; CDR3: CASLIAGMTDTQYF
size: once; D: TRBD1; V: TRBV28; J: TRBJ1-2; DNA: TGTGCCATCCAGGGGGGCCGGGACAGGGCTCTTAAGGGCTACACCTTC; CDR3: CAIQGGRDRALKGYTF
size: few; D: NA; V: TRBV25-1; J: TRBJ2-1; DNA: TGTGCCAGCAGTGAATCGGGCAGTAGCTCCTACAATGAGCAGTTCTTC; CDR3: CASSESGSSSYNEQFF
size: few; D: NA; V: TRBV28; J: TRBJ2-3; DNA: TGTGCCAGCAGTCCGCACGCGGGACAACAACCGCCCGGAGATACGCAGTATTTT; CDR3: CASSPHAGQQPPGDTQYF
size: NA; D: TRBD2; V: TRBV9; J: TRBJ2-3; DNA: TGTGCCAGCAGCGTAGTAGCGGGAACCTCGGGACTTTACACAGATACGCAGTATTTT; CDR3: CASSVVAGTSGLYTDTQYF
size: NA; D: NA; V: TRBV2; J: TRBJ2-5; DNA: TGTGCCAGCAAGAAAAACCGGGGTAGCGAAGAGACCCAGTACTTC; CDR3: CASKKNRGSEETQYF
size: NA; D: NA; V: TRBV28; J: TRBJ2-5; DNA: TGTGCCAGCCGACGCTTGGGGGAAGAGACCCAGTACTTC; CDR3: CASRRLGEETQYF
size: few; D: TRBD2; V: TRBV10-3; J: TRBJ2-1; DNA: TGTGCCATCAGTGAAGGCGGGAGCTTCTATGAGCAGTTCTTC; CDR3: CAISEGGSFYEQFF
size: NA; D: NA; V: TRBV20-1; J: TRBJ1-1; DNA: TGCAGTGCTAGAGATCTACAGGATCTTCAAGGAGCTTTCTTT; CDR3: CSARDLQDLQGAFF
size: NA; D: TRBD2; V: TRBV5-1; J: TRBJ2-1; DNA: TGCGCCAGCAGCTTACTAGCGGGGAGGTTCGATGAGCAGTTCTTC; CDR3: CASSLLAGRFDEQFF
size: NA; D: NA; V: TRBV7-3; J: TRBJ1-2; DNA: TGTGCCAGCAGCTTAGGGCCGACCTCGGGAGGCTACACCTTC; CDR3: CASSLGPTSGGYTF